This T cell receptor beta chain is drawn from a study of STAT5B mutations in CD4+ large granular lymphocyte leukemia. Whole-study results and caveats: Main leukemic clonotypes were patient-specific, but roughly 25% appeared at low frequency elsewhere.

For this clone: What it binds is not known.

Some clones are missing from TCRdb's copy, which holds only in-frame ones; the method was immunoSEQ multiplex PCR. The sample has tens of thousands of clones; about 85% are singletons. This clonotype was obtained from a human donor in good health. Sequencing used CD4+ T cells from blood buffy coats.

DNA of the CDR3: TGCGCCAGCAGCTTCAACACCGAGCAGTACTTC. It specifies CASSFNTEQYF. The chain employs TRBV5-1 and TRBJ2-5, with no clear D. The J call may be wrong; the DNA end is better matched by TRBJ2-7. Germline CDR1 SGHRS, CDR2 YFSETQ. The length of the CDR3 is 11 residues.